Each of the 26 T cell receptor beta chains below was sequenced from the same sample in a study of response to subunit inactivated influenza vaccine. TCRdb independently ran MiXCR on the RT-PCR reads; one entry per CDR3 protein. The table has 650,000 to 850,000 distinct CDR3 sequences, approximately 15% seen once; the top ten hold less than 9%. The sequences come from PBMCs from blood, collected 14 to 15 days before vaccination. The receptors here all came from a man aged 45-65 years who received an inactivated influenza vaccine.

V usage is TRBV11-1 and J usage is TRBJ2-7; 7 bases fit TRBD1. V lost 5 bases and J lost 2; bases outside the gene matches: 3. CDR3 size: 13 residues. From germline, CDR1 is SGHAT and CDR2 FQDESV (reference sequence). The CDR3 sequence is CASSTGQTYEQYF. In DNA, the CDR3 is TGTGCCAGCAGCACGGGACAGACCTACGAGCAGTACTTC.

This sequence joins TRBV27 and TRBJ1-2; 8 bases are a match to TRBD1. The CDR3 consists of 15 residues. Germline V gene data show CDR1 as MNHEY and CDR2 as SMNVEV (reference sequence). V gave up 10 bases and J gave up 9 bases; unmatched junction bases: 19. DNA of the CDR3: TGTGCCACCGGGGGGCCAGGGGGCCTCCCGGGTAGCTACACCTTC. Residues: CATGGPGGLPGSYTF.

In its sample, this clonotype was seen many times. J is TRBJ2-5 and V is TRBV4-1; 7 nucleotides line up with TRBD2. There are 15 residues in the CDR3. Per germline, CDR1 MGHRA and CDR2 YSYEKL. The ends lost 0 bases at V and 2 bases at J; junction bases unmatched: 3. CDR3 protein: CASSQDPGLQETQYF. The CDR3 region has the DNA TGCGCCAGCAGCCAAGATCCGGGACTACAAGAGACCCAGTACTTC.

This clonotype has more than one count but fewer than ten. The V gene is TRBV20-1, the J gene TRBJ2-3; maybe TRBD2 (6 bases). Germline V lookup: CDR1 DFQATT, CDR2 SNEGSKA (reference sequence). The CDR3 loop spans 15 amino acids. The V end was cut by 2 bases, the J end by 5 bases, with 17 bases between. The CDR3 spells CSARPPREVGDTQYF. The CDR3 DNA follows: TGCAGTGCTAGACCTCCGAGGGAGGTGGGAGATACGCAGTATTTT.

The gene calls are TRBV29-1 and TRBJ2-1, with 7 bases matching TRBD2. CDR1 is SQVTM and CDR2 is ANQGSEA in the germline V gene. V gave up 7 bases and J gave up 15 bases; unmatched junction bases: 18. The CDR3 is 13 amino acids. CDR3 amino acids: CSGGGTGNGQRFF. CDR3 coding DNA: TGCAGCGGGGGGGGGACCGGGAACGGTCAGCGGTTCTTC.

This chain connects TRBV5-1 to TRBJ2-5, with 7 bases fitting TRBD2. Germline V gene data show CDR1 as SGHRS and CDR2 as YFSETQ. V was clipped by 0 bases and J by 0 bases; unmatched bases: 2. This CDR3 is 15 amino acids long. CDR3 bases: TGCGCCAGCAGCTTGGACGGGGGGTACCAAGAGACCCAGTACTTC. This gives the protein CASSLDGGYQETQYF.

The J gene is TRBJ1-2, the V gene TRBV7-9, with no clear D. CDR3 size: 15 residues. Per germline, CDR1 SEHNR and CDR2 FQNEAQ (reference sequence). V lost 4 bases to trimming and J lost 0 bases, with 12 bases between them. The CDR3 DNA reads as TGTGCCAGCAGCTCCTCCGGGAGAGCTAACTATGGCTACACCTTC. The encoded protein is CASSSSGRANYGYTF. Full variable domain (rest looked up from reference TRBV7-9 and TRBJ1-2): DTGVSQNPRHKITKRGQNVTFRCDPISEHNRLYWYRQTLGQGPEFLTYFQNEAQLEKSRLLSDRFSAERPKGSFSTLEIQRTEQGDSAMYLCASSSSGRANYGYTFGSGTRLTVV.

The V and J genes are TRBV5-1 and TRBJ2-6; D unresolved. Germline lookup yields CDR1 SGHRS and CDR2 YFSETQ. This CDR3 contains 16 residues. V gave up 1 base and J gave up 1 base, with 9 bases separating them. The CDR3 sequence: CASSLQSLSGANVLTF. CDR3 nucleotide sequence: TGCGCCAGCAGCTTGCAATCCCTTTCTGGGGCCAACGTCCTGACTTTC.

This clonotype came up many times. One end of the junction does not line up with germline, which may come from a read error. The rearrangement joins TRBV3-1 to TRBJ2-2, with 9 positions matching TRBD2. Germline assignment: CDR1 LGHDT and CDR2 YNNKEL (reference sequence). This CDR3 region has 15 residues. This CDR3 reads CASRQAGGNTGELFF. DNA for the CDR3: TGTGCCAGCAGGCAAGCGGGAGGGAACACCGGGGAGCTGTTTTTT.

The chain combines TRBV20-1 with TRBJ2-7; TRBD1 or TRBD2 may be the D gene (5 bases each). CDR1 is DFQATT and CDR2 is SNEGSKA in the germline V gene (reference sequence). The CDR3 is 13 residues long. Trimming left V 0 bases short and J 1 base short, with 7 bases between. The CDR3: CSAREGRSYEQYF. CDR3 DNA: TGCAGTGCTAGAGAGGGACGGTCCTACGAGCAGTACTTC.

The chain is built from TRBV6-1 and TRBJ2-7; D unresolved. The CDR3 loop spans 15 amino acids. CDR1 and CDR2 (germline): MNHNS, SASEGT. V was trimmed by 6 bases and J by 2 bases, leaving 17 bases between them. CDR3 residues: CASRGREGRTYEQYF. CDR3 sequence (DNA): TGTGCCAGCAGGGGCCGTGAAGGCCGAACCTACGAGCAGTACTTC.

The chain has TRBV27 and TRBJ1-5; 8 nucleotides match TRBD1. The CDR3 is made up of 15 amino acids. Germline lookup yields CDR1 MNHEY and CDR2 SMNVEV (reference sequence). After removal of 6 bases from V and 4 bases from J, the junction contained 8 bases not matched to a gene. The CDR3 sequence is CASRPQGADNQPQHF. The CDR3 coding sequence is TGTGCCAGCAGACCCCAGGGGGCAGATAATCAGCCCCAGCATTTT.

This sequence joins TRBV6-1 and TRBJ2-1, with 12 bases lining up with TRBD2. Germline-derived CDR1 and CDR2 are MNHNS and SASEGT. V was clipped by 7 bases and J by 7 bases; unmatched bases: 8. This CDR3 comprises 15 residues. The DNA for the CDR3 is TGTGCCAGCAACCAGGCGGGACTAGCGGGTAATGAGCAGTTCTTC. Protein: CASNQAGLAGNEQFF.

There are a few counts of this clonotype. Written as DNA, the CDR3 is TGTGCCAGCAGTCCCAGAGTAGGGACAGGGAACTACGAGCAGTACTTC. Translation gives CASSPRVGTGNYEQYF. The J gene is TRBJ2-7, the V gene TRBV28; TRBD1 agrees at 9 bases. V lost 5 bases and J lost 3; bases outside the gene matches: 11. This CDR3 region has 16 residues. Germline V gene data show CDR1 as MDHEN and CDR2 as SYDVKM.

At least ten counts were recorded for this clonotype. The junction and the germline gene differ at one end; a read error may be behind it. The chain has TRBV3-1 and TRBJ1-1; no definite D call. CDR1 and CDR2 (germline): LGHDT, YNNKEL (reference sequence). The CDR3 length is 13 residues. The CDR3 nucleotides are TGTGCCAGCAGCCAAGATCATAGGGAGCAGCGGTTTTTT. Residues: CASSQDHREQRFF.

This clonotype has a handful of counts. The CDR3 nucleotides are TGTGCCATCAGCCAGCAGCCTAGCACAGATACGCAGTATTTT. Protein sequence: CAISQQPSTDTQYF. This sequence joins TRBV10-3 and TRBJ2-3; D is uncertain. Germline CDR1 is ENHRY and CDR2 is SYGVKD. Trimming removed 6 bases from V and 0 bases from J, with 10 bases in between. CDR3 length: 14 amino acids.

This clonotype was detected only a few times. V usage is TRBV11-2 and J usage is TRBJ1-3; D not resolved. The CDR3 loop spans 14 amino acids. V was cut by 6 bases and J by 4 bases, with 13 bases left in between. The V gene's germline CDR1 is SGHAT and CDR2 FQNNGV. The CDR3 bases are TGTGCCAGCAGTGAGTCCTTACGCGGAAACACCATATATTTT. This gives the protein CASSESLRGNTIYF.

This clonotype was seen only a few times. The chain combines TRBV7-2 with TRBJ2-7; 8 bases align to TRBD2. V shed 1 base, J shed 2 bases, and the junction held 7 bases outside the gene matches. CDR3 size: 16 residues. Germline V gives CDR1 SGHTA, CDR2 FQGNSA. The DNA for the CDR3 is TGTGCCAGCAGCTTAGGCGGGGGACTAGGGACCTACGAGCAGTACTTC. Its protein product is CASSLGGGLGTYEQYF.

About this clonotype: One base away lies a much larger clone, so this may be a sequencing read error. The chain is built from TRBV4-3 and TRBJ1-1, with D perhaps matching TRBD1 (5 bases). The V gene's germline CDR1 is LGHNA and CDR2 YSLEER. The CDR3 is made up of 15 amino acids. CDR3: CASSQDDSLKTEAFF. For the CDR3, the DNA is TGCGCCAGCAGCCAAGATGACAGCCTGAAGACTGAAGCTTTCTTT.

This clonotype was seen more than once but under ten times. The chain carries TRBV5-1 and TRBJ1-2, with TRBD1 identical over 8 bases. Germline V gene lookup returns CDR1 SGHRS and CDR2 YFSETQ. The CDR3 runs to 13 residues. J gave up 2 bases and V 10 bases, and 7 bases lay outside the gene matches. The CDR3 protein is CAQGDRLNYGYTF. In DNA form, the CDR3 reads TGCGCCCAGGGGGACAGGTTGAACTATGGCTACACCTTC.

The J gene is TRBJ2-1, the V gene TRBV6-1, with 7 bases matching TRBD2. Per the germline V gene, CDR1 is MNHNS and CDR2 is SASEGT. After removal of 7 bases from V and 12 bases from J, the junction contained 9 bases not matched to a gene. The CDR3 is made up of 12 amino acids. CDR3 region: CASMGLIDRQFF. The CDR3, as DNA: TGTGCCAGCATGGGACTAATCGACCGGCAGTTCTTC.

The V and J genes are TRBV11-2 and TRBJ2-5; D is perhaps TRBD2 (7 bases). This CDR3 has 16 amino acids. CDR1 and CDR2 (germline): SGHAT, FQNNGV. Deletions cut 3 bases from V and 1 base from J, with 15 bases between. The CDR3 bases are TGTGCCAGCAGCTTCCTGGGGAGGGGGTCCCAAGAGACCCAGTACTTC. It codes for CASSFLGRGSQETQYF.

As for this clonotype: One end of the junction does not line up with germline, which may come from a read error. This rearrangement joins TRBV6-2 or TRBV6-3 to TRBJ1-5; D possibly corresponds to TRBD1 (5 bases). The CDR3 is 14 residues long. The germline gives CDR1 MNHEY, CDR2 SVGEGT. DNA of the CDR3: TGTGACAGCAGTTACGGCGGGACGAATCAGCCCCAGCATTTT. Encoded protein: CDSSYGGTNQPQHF.

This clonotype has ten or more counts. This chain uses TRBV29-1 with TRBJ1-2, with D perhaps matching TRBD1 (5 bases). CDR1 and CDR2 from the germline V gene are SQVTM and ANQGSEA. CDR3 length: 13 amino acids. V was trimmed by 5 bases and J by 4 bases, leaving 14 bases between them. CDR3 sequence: CSVQGAETYGYTF. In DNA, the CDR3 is TGCAGCGTTCAAGGGGCGGAAACCTATGGCTACACCTTC.

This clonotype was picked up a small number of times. The CDR3 nucleotides are TGTGCCACCAGTGACCCCGCCAGGGGTCAAGAGACCCAGTACTTC. This encodes CATSDPARGQETQYF. The chain is built from TRBV24-1 and TRBJ2-5, with D perhaps matching TRBD1 (6 bases). CDR1 and CDR2 from the germline V gene are KGHDR and SFDVKD. Trimming removed 4 bases at V and 2 bases at J, with 13 bases between. The CDR3 is 15 amino acids.

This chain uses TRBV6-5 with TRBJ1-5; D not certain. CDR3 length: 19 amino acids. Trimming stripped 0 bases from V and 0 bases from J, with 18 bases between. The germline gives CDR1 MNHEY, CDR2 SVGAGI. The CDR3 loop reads CASSYSARREIYSNQPQHF. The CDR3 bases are TGTGCCAGCAGTTACTCTGCCCGCCGGGAAATTTATAGCAATCAGCCCCAGCATTTT.